Shown below are 19 T cell receptor beta chains from a single sample sequenced in a study of regulatory T cells. Study findings and constraints: Regulatory T cells from CD3G-deficient patients were less diverse than autologous conventional CD4+ cells and control regulatory cells.

Primers: 52 TRBV forward and 13 TRBJ reverse. The repertoire was sequenced with immunoSEQ multiplex PCR; TCRdb's copy has only in-frame clones and lacks some. Of some 3,100 clones listed, around 94% are singletons. The antigens these receptors bind are not known. The material sequenced was CD4+ Tregs sorted from blood. The receptors were gathered from a person under 30 with CD3G deficiency.

The chain's CDR3 is CASSIDRVGQPQHF. CDR3 DNA sequence: TGTGCCAGTAGTATAGATCGGGTGGGACAGCCCCAGCATTTT. The chain joins TRBV19 to TRBJ1-5; unclear D gene. Germline loops: CDR1 LNHDA, CDR2 SQIVND (reference sequence). V lost 0 bases, J lost 7 bases, and 10 bases lay in between. This CDR3 has 14 amino acids.

This clone was recorded only once. The V call is TRBV5-4, the J call TRBJ1-1; D might be TRBD1 (6 bases). This CDR3 has 13 residues. V lost 4 bases and J lost 4, with 11 bases in between. CDR1 and CDR2 (germline): SGHNT, YYREEE (reference sequence). The CDR3 nucleotides are TGTGCCAGCAGCCGACAGGAAAGCACTGAAGCTTTCTTT. Residues: CASSRQESTEAFF.

This clone was seen more than once but under ten times. V usage is TRBV21-1 and J usage is TRBJ2-7; TRBD1, the D gene given by the table, was not confirmed from the DNA. TRBV21-1 is given as a pseudogene. The CDR3 is 19 residues long. CDR3: CASSKDHRWVTGGSHEQYV. The DNA for the CDR3 is TGTGCCAGCAGCAAGGATCATCGGTGGGTGACAGGGGGCTCCCACGAGCAGTACGTC.

This clone was observed a handful of times. V is TRBV5-1 and J is TRBJ2-3, with D perhaps TRBD2 (8 bases). The V end lost 4 bases, the J end lost 5 bases, and 26 bases lay between the germline ends. The germline V gene encodes CDR1 SGHRS and CDR2 YFSETQ. The CDR3 length is 18 residues. In DNA form, the CDR3 reads TGCGCCAGCAGCCTCGGAGAGCGGGGGCCCAGGGGGGTAGATACGCAGTATTTT. Protein sequence: CASSLGERGPRGVDTQYF.

This clone was found once. V usage is TRBV12-5 and J usage is TRBJ1-1, with TRBD1 matching over 9 bases. The germline CDR1 and CDR2 sequences are LGHNT and FRNRAP. The CDR3 spans 13 residues. The V segment lost 6 bases and the J segment 6 bases; nucleotides outside the gene matches: 5. The CDR3 nucleotides are TGTGCTAGTGGAAAGGGACAGGGCTCTGAAGCTTTCTTT. This codes for CASGKGQGSEAFF.

This chain uses TRBV6-1 with TRBJ2-3, with 10 bases that match TRBD1. The CDR3 covers 15 residues. With V trimmed by 6 bases and J by 0 bases, 3 bases remained unmatched. Per germline, CDR1 MNHNS and CDR2 SASEGT. CDR3 amino acids: CASRGQGVSTDTQYF. The CDR3, as DNA: TGTGCCAGCAGAGGACAGGGGGTTAGCACAGATACGCAGTATTTT.

The chain employs TRBV6-6 and TRBJ1-1; 7 bases match TRBD1. Losses at the gene ends were 5 bases for V and 1 base for J; bases not matched to a gene: 1. This CDR3 is built from 13 residues. Germline loops: CDR1 MNHNY, CDR2 SVGAGI (reference sequence). CDR3 protein: CASSRQGNTEAFF. The CDR3 DNA follows: TGTGCCAGCAGTCGACAGGGGAACACTGAAGCTTTCTTT.

V gene TRBV9 combines with J gene TRBJ2-5, with a possible D match to TRBD2 (5 bases). Trimming cost V 2 bases and J 11 bases, with 22 bases left between them. The CDR3 length is 15 residues. Germline V lookup: CDR1 SGDLS, CDR2 YYNGEE. The CDR3 protein is CASSVDYKPDGEQYF. The CDR3 DNA reads TGTGCCAGCAGCGTCGACTACAAACCAGATGGGGAGCAGTACTTC.

The V and J genes are TRBV28 and TRBJ2-7; 7 bases match TRBD2. This CDR3 is 14 amino acids long. The junction had 12 bases not matched to a gene; V was cut back by 6 bases and J by 7 bases. Per germline, CDR1 MDHEN and CDR2 SYDVKM. CDR3 bases: TGTGCCAGCAGGGGTGGCGGGAGTTTGGGGGAGCAGTACTTC. Residues: CASRGGGSLGEQYF.

The genes are TRBV25-1 and TRBJ1-4; D is perhaps TRBD1 (6 bases). There are 12 residues in the CDR3. The V gene lost 3 bases and the J gene lost 14 bases, with 13 bases spanning the gap. Germline V lookup: CDR1 MGHDK, CDR2 SYGVNS. The CDR3 spells CASSDRQEVLFF. For the CDR3, the DNA is TGTGCCAGCAGTGACAGACAGGAAGTGCTGTTTTTT.

The V gene is TRBV5-1, the J gene TRBJ2-3, with D unresolved. The CDR3 runs to 15 residues. V was trimmed by 0 bases and J by 2 bases, leaving 10 bases between them. Germline-derived CDR1 and CDR2 are SGHRS and YFSETQ. The CDR3 DNA follows: TGCGCCAGCAGCTTGGGATCGTTTAACACAGATACGCAGTATTTT. Amino acid sequence: CASSLGSFNTDTQYF.

The CDR3 loop reads CASRPGQFYEQYF. The DNA for the CDR3 is TGTGCCAGCAGACCGGGACAGTTCTACGAGCAGTACTTC. The gene calls are TRBV6-1 and TRBJ2-7, with TRBD1 matching 7 bases. CDR1 is MNHNS and CDR2 is SASEGT in the germline V gene. This CDR3 has 13 residues. The V and J ends lost 6 bases and 3 bases, in that order; junction bases with no gene match: 5.

The chain joins TRBV5-6 to TRBJ1-5; D is unresolved. Deletions cut 6 bases from V and 5 bases from J, with 9 bases between. Germline V gives CDR1 SGHDT, CDR2 YYEEEE. This CDR3 has 12 residues. This CDR3 reads CASTLRDQPQHF. The CDR3 DNA sequence: TGTGCCAGCACCTTACGGGATCAGCCCCAGCATTTT.

J is TRBJ1-2 and V is TRBV28; D not resolved. Trimming took 5 bases from V and 1 from J, leaving 11 bases between them. Germline lookup yields CDR1 MDHEN and CDR2 SYDVKM. The CDR3 covers 14 residues. The CDR3 DNA sequence: TGTGCCAGCAGTAAAACCTCGGGTAACTATGGCTACACCTTC. It encodes CASSKTSGNYGYTF.

V usage is TRBV7-9 and J usage is TRBJ2-2, with 10 nucleotides matching TRBD2. Unmatched junction bases numbered 13, after V lost 5 bases and J lost 4 bases. There are 18 residues in the CDR3. Germline CDR1 and CDR2: SEHNR and FQNEAQ (reference sequence). The CDR3, as DNA: TGTGCCAGCAGCAGCCCGCGGGCATCTAGCGGGGGCACCGGGGAGCTGTTTTTT. Encoded protein: CASSSPRASSGGTGELFF.

V gene TRBV6-1 combines with J gene TRBJ1-1, with a possible D match to TRBD1 (6 bases). V was shortened by 0 bases and J by 8 bases, with 19 bases between the two germline ends. Germline V gene data show CDR1 as MNHNS and CDR2 as SASEGT. The CDR3 extends over 16 amino acids. The CDR3 sequence is CASSEARVQGRTEAFF. CDR3 coding DNA: TGTGCCAGCAGTGAAGCGCGCGTACAGGGAAGGACCGAAGCTTTCTTT.

CDR3 amino acids: CASSRDRGDIKNIQYF. The DNA of the CDR3 is TGTGCCAGCAGCAGAGACAGGGGCGACATTAAAAACATTCAGTACTTC. The rearrangement uses TRBV11-2 and TRBJ2-4, with TRBD1 matching 8 bases. Per germline, CDR1 SGHAT and CDR2 FQNNGV. The CDR3 sequence is 16 residues long. The junction had 10 bases not matched to a gene; V was cut back by 5 bases and J by 4 bases.

The chain carries TRBV28 and TRBJ2-1, with 7 bases aligning to TRBD2. Germline lookup yields CDR1 MDHEN and CDR2 SYDVKM. The CDR3 totals 16 residues. Trimming took 6 bases from V and 3 from J; bases not matched to a gene: 11. Here the CDR3 DNA reads TGTGCCAGCAGCTTCAGTTGGGGGAGGGGCTACAATGAGCAGTTCTTC. Amino acid sequence: CASSFSWGRGYNEQFF.

This clone was recorded once. This rearrangement joins TRBV28 to TRBJ2-1, with D tentatively TRBD2 (6 bases). The germline gives CDR1 MDHEN, CDR2 SYDVKM. Between the trimmed V and J ends, which lost 3 bases and 7 bases, there was a span of 16 bases. This CDR3 has 15 amino acids. This CDR3 is CASSFAGSILNEQFF. Here the CDR3 DNA reads TGTGCCAGCAGTTTTGCGGGATCCATCTTGAATGAGCAGTTCTTC.